These 15 T cell receptor beta chains originate from one sample sequenced in a study of shared clonotypes between healthy human individuals. Naive CD8 cells were CD45RO-negative, positively selected for CCR7, excluding terminally differentiated effector memory CD45RA+ cells. Assay: immunoSEQ multiplex PCR; the TCRdb copy retains only in-frame clones and omits some. The table includes 500,000 to 700,000 clones, 90% to 95% detected once. Sequencing was done on a sample of naive CD8+ T cells sorted from blood. The receptors shown here come from a woman under 40 in good health.

The chain carries TRBV14 and TRBJ2-7, with TRBD2 matching 9 bases. With V trimmed by 4 bases and J by 3 bases, 4 bases remained unmatched. Germline loops: CDR1 SGHDN, CDR2 FVKESK. The CDR3 extends over 14 amino acids. Here the CDR3 reads CASSPVTSGYEQYF. Here the CDR3 DNA reads TGTGCCAGCAGCCCGGTGACTAGCGGCTACGAGCAGTACTTC.

The chain uses TRBV27 and TRBJ2-2; 7 bases fit TRBD2. Germline V CDR1 and CDR2: MNHEY, SMNVEV (reference sequence). V was pared by 3 bases and J by 6 bases, with 13 bases of the junction left unmatched. The CDR3 is 17 residues long. The CDR3 region is CASSLDRRLRESGELFF. CDR3 nucleotides: TGTGCCAGCAGTTTGGATAGGAGGTTGCGGGAGTCCGGGGAGCTGTTTTTT.

For this clone: Other DNA sequences within the sample encode an identical CDR3. V gene TRBV27 combines with J gene TRBJ2-3; 8 nucleotides match TRBD2. Per germline, CDR1 MNHEY and CDR2 SMNVEV (reference sequence). Germline trimming cut 6 bases from V and 6 bases from J; bases unmatched to any gene: 2. This CDR3 region has 12 residues. The CDR3 is CASRTGGDTQYF. In DNA, the CDR3 is TGTGCCAGCAGGACGGGGGGGGATACGCAGTATTTT.

The chain recombines TRBV27 with TRBJ2-3; D gene unclear. V shed 6 bases and J shed 4 bases, with 14 bases lying between them. The CDR3 has 14 residues. Germline V lookup: CDR1 MNHEY, CDR2 SMNVEV (reference sequence). Written as DNA, the CDR3 is TGTGCCAGCAGCCCCGTAGGAGATCCAGATACGCAGTATTTT. This codes for CASSPVGDPDTQYF.

The rearrangement links TRBV4-1 to TRBJ2-1, with a weak D call TRBD2 (6 bases). Germline CDR1 reads MGHRA; CDR2 reads YSYEKL. V was shortened by 1 base and J by 6 bases, with 22 bases between the two germline ends. The CDR3 contains 18 residues. The CDR3 coding sequence is TGCGCCAGCAGCCAAGGAGGGAGGCAGCGGAGGGGCTCCAATGAGCAGTTCTTC. This sequence encodes CASSQGGRQRRGSNEQFF.

The chain has TRBV28 and TRBJ2-6; D is undetermined. This CDR3 is built from 13 residues. With 7 bases removed from V and 4 bases from J, the gap between germline ends came to 8 bases. In germline, CDR1 is MDHEN, CDR2 SYDVKM. CDR3 residues: CASTGHGANVLTF. The CDR3 DNA is TGTGCCAGCACCGGGCACGGGGCCAACGTCCTGACTTTC.

This chain uses TRBV28 with TRBJ2-3; tentatively, D is TRBD1 (5 bases). The CDR3 covers 18 residues. The V gene's germline CDR1 is MDHEN and CDR2 SYDVKM. Trimming took 6 bases from V and 3 from J, leaving 25 bases between them. CDR3 loop: CASSLPRQGLIETDTQYF. The CDR3 DNA is TGTGCCAGCAGCTTACCCAGGCAGGGATTGATCGAGACAGATACGCAGTATTTT. Using reference TRBV28 and TRBJ2-3 for the parts outside the CDR3, the full variable domain is DVKVTQSSRYLVKRTGEKVFLECVQDMDHENMFWYRQDPGLGLRLIYFSYDVKMKEKGDIPEGYSVSREKKERFSLILESASTNQTSMYLCASSLPRQGLIETDTQYFGPGTRLTVL.

This clone was counted a few times. Other DNA sequences in this sample translate to the same CDR3. The chain uses TRBV9 and TRBJ1-4; D gene uncertain. CDR1 SGDLS and CDR2 YYNGEE come from the germline V gene. The CDR3 totals 14 residues. V dropped 0 bases and J dropped 2 bases, with 5 bases sitting between them. This CDR3 is CASSVGRTNEKLFF. The CDR3 DNA reads TGTGCCAGCAGCGTAGGACGGACTAATGAAAAACTGTTTTTT.

This clone was seen a single time. The rearrangement joins TRBV7-9 to TRBJ1-1; D ambiguous. From germline, CDR1 is SEHNR and CDR2 FQNEAQ (reference sequence). The CDR3 extends over 15 amino acids. Trimming pared 6 bases from V and 0 bases from J, leaving 14 bases between. The DNA for the CDR3 is TGTGCCAGCAGTTCGACGGACCGTTTGAACACTGAAGCTTTCTTT. Translating it yields CASSSTDRLNTEAFF. Full variable domain (outside the CDR3, taken from reference TRBV7-9 and TRBJ1-1): DTGVSQNPRHKITKRGQNVTFRCDPISEHNRLYWYRQTLGQGPEFLTYFQNEAQLEKSRLLSDRFSAERPKGSFSTLEIQRTEQGDSAMYLCASSSTDRLNTEAFFGQGTRLTVV.

The rearrangement links TRBV28 to TRBJ2-1; D may correspond to TRBD1 or TRBD2 (5 bases each). This CDR3 comprises 13 residues. The V and J ends lost 8 bases and 2 bases respectively, with 10 bases between them. Germline CDR1 is MDHEN and CDR2 is SYDVKM. The CDR3 sequence: CASASGPYNEQFF. The DNA for the CDR3 is TGTGCCAGCGCCTCGGGACCCTACAATGAGCAGTTCTTC.

The chain recombines TRBV11-2 with TRBJ2-4; TRBD1 is a possible D gene (5 bases). The CDR3 extends over 18 amino acids. Germline V lookup: CDR1 SGHAT, CDR2 FQNNGV. V gave up 4 bases and J gave up 0 bases, with 19 bases separating them. The CDR3 DNA follows: TGTGCCAGCAGCTCAACGCGGACGACAGATCTAGCCAAAAACATTCAGTACTTC. It yields the protein CASSSTRTTDLAKNIQYF. Full variable domain (missing parts from reference TRBV11-2 and TRBJ2-4): EAGVAQSPRYKIIEKRQSVAFWCNPISGHATLYWYQQILGQGPKLLIQFQNNGVVDDSQLPKDRFSAERLKGVDSTLKIQPAKLEDSAVYLCASSSTRTTDLAKNIQYFGAGTRLSVL.

This rearrangement joins TRBV6-1 to TRBJ2-7, with a weak D call TRBD1 (6 bases). Between the trimmed V and J ends, which lost 7 bases and 1 base, there was a span of 17 bases. The CDR3 totals 15 residues. Germline V gene data show CDR1 as MNHNS and CDR2 as SASEGT. In DNA, the CDR3 is TGTGCCAGCACTCTTCACAGGGCCCTGTCCTACGAGCAGTACTTC. Amino acid sequence: CASTLHRALSYEQYF.

V usage is TRBV13 and J usage is TRBJ2-1, with TRBD1 matching over 7 bases. The germline V gene encodes CDR1 PRHDT and CDR2 FYEKMQ (reference sequence). V lost 1 base and J lost 8; bases outside the gene matches: 8. The CDR3 is 15 residues long. This CDR3 is CASSLEQGYNDEQFF. The CDR3 DNA follows: TGTGCCAGCAGCTTAGAACAGGGGTATAACGATGAGCAGTTCTTC. The full variable domain, rest sourced from reference TRBV13 and TRBJ2-1, is AAGVIQSPRHLIKEKRETATLKCYPIPRHDTVYWYQQGPGQDPQFLISFYEKMQSDKGSIPDRFSAQQFSDYHSELNMSSLELGDSALYFCASSLEQGYNDEQFFGPGTRLTVL.

The sample holds one count of this clone. J is TRBJ1-5 and V is TRBV27; D remains unclear. Deletions cut 4 bases from V and 4 bases from J, with 11 bases between. The CDR3 runs 14 residues. Germline V gene sequence: CDR1 MNHEY, CDR2 SMNVEV (reference sequence). The CDR3 spells CASSSLTGNQPQHF. The CDR3 coding sequence is TGTGCCAGCAGTTCCCTGACGGGAAATCAGCCCCAGCATTTT.

The V call is TRBV4-1, the J call TRBJ2-3; 14 bases align to TRBD2. Germline CDR1 and CDR2: MGHRA and YSYEKL. V was clipped by 3 bases and J by 4 bases; unmatched bases: 3. The CDR3 length is 16 residues. CDR3 in amino acids: CASSHGTSGSADTQYF. The DNA for the CDR3 is TGCGCCAGCAGCCACGGGACTAGCGGGAGTGCAGATACGCAGTATTTT.